A single sample gave rise to the 29 T cell receptor beta chains below, sequenced in a study of T cells in localized non-small cell lung cancer. Profiling relied on immunoSEQ multiplex PCR, and the TCRdb table lists in-frame clones only, not all of them. The table shows 45,000 or so clones, with roughly 91% occurring only once. Source: PBMCs, taken before any cancer treatment. The source is a woman aged 40-75 years with stage II lung adenocarcinoma.

On this clone itself: One junction end does not reproduce the germline sequence, and a read error may be involved. The J gene is TRBJ1-2, the V gene TRBV29-1; D remains unclear. This CDR3 is 14 amino acids long. Germline-derived CDR1 and CDR2 are SQVTM and ANQGSEA. This CDR3 reads CSVDVDRQPYAYTF. In DNA, the CDR3 is TGCAGCGTTGACGTCGATCGGCAGCCCTATGCCTACACCTTC.

The chain joins TRBV7-3 to TRBJ2-7, with a possible D match to TRBD2 (7 bases). The CDR3 is 15 residues long. Trimming shortened V by 1 base and J by 4 bases, and 14 bases separated the two germline ends. Germline assignment: CDR1 SGHTA and CDR2 FQGTGA. In DNA, the CDR3 is TGTGCCAGCAGCTTAAACGCGGGGGCCGCTTACGAGCAGTACTTC. Its protein is CASSLNAGAAYEQYF. Together with reference TRBV7-3 and TRBJ2-7, the CDR3 gives the full variable domain: GAGVSQTPSNKVTEKGKYVELRCDPISGHTALYWYRQSLGQGPEFLIYFQGTGAADDSGLPNDRFFAVRPEGSVSTLKIQRTERGDSAVYLCASSLNAGAAYEQYFGPGTRLTVT.

The chain employs TRBV6-1 and TRBJ1-5; the D gene is possibly TRBD1 (5 bases). The CDR3 has 16 amino acids. Germline V CDR1 and CDR2: MNHNS, SASEGT. The V end was cut by 0 bases, the J end by 5 bases, with 14 bases between. CDR3 in amino acids: CASSEAHGRDDQPQHF. CDR3 sequence (DNA): TGTGCCAGCAGTGAAGCTCACGGCAGGGACGATCAGCCCCAGCATTTT.

The chain joins TRBV9 to TRBJ2-5; 12 nucleotides agree with TRBD2. The CDR3 loop spans 17 amino acids. Germline CDR1 reads SGDLS; CDR2 reads YYNGEE. With V trimmed by 3 bases and J by 1 base, 7 bases remained unmatched. In DNA form, the CDR3 reads TGTGCCAGCAGCGGAATGACTAGCGGGGGTTTCCAAGAGACCCAGTACTTC. This sequence encodes CASSGMTSGGFQETQYF.

V is TRBV6-1 and J is TRBJ1-4; 7 bases agree with TRBD1. Germline V gene lookup returns CDR1 MNHNS and CDR2 SASEGT. The CDR3 consists of 14 residues. V lost 7 bases and J lost 0; bases outside the gene matches: 2. CDR3 nucleotide sequence: TGTGCCAGCAACAGGGGAACAACTAATGAAAAACTGTTTTTT. It specifies CASNRGTTNEKLFF.

The chain couples TRBV6-1 to TRBJ2-2; D may correspond to TRBD1 or TRBD2 (6 bases each). Trimming shortened V by 3 bases and J by 4 bases, and 12 bases separated the two germline ends. Germline values: CDR1 MNHNS, CDR2 SASEGT. The CDR3 is 15 amino acids. The CDR3: CASSEGGQFTGELFF. The DNA for the CDR3 is TGTGCCAGCAGTGAGGGGGGACAATTCACCGGGGAGCTGTTTTTT.

V is TRBV28 and J is TRBJ1-2, with 7 bases that match TRBD1. The CDR3 covers 15 residues. Germline CDR1 and CDR2: MDHEN and SYDVKM. The J segment lost 4 bases and the V segment lost 5 bases, leaving 10 bases of the junction unmatched. The CDR3 DNA reads as TGTGCCAGCAGTACCCGACAGGGAAGGGGCTATGGCTACACCTTC. This sequence encodes CASSTRQGRGYGYTF.

In its sample, this clone was seen once. This chain joins TRBV11-3 and TRBJ2-3; the match to TRBD1 covers 8 bases. Looked up from germline, CDR1 is SGHNT and CDR2 is YENEEA. The CDR3 contains 14 residues. V lost 3 bases to trimming and J lost 5 bases; unmatched junction nucleotides: 4. DNA of the CDR3: TGTGCCAGCAGCTTTGCAGGGGGCGTAGATACGCAGTATTTT. Translated, it gives CASSFAGGVDTQYF.

This clone came up once. The V and J genes are TRBV5-4 and TRBJ1-5; 8 bases line up with TRBD1. V was clipped by 3 bases and J by 7 bases; unmatched bases: 6. Germline CDR1 SGHNT, CDR2 YYREEE (reference sequence). This CDR3 has 14 amino acids. CDR3 DNA sequence: TGTGCCAGCAGCTCCAGGGGGCAGGAGCAGCCCCAGCATTTT. Residues: CASSSRGQEQPQHF.

The count of this clone is one. V usage is TRBV29-1 and J usage is TRBJ1-1; the match to TRBD1 covers 10 bases. CDR1 and CDR2 (germline): SQVTM, ANQGSEA. J was trimmed by 12 bases and V by 4 bases; bases with no gene match: 11. The CDR3 is 13 amino acids. The chain's CDR3 is CSVVSGGDRGPFF. The DNA for the CDR3 is TGCAGCGTTGTTTCGGGAGGGGACAGGGGTCCTTTCTTT. Drawing the rest from reference TRBV29-1 and TRBJ1-1, the complete variable domain is SAVISQKPSRDICQRGTSLTIQCQVDSQVTMMFWYRQQPGQSLTLIATANQGSEATYESGFVIDKFPISRPNLTFSTLTVSNMSPEDSSIYLCSVVSGGDRGPFFGQGTRLTVV.

This clone was recorded a few times. The V and J genes are TRBV10-3 and TRBJ1-2, with D possibly TRBD1 on 6 matching bases. V was pared by 0 bases and J by 3 bases, with 8 bases between. CDR1 is ENHRY, CDR2 SYGVKD, per germline. The CDR3 is made up of 14 amino acids. The CDR3 region has the DNA TGTGCCATCAGTGAGTCCGACAGGCACTATGGCTACACCTTC. It specifies CAISESDRHYGYTF.

The chain combines TRBV15 with TRBJ2-3; D possibly corresponds to TRBD1 (5 bases). This CDR3 contains 15 residues. The germline CDR1 and CDR2 sequences are LNHNV and YYDKDF (reference sequence). Trimming stripped 1 base from V and 6 bases from J, with 14 bases between. The CDR3 nucleotides are TGTGCCACCAGCAGAGGGACACCATCTACGGATACGCAGTATTTT. Amino acids: CATSRGTPSTDTQYF.

The rearrangement joins TRBV6-5 to TRBJ2-5, with 7 bases that match TRBD2. The V gene's germline CDR1 is MNHEY and CDR2 SVGAGI. Trimming at V came to 2 bases and at J to 1 base, leaving 4 bases not matched to a gene. This CDR3 comprises 15 residues. CDR3 region: CASSYGAGSQETQYF. The CDR3 DNA sequence: TGTGCCAGCAGTTACGGAGCGGGGAGCCAAGAGACCCAGTACTTC.

The table lists this clone with a count of one. This sequence joins TRBV6-6 and TRBJ2-1; 12 bases are shared with TRBD2. J was trimmed by 8 bases and V by 8 bases; bases with no gene match: 7. CDR1 and CDR2 from the germline V gene are MNHNY and SVGAGI (reference sequence). CDR3 length equals 14 residues. CDR3 coding DNA: TGTGCCAGCCACGGACTAGCGGGGTGGGATGAGCAGTTCTTC. Its translation is CASHGLAGWDEQFF.

This chain links TRBV5-1 with TRBJ2-3, with no clear D. The CDR3 runs 15 residues. Trimming took off 1 base at V and 0 bases at J, with 9 bases between the two ends. CDR1 and CDR2 from the germline V gene are SGHRS and YFSETQ. As DNA, the CDR3 is TGCGCCAGCAGCTTGAAGGTATCTAGCACAGATACGCAGTATTTT. It translates to CASSLKVSSTDTQYF.

The rearrangement links TRBV5-6 to TRBJ2-5, with D tentatively TRBD1 (6 bases). The assigned J gene may be wrong: the sequence end matches TRBJ2-7 better. The CDR3 has 14 amino acids. Germline assignment: CDR1 SGHDT and CDR2 YYEEEE. The CDR3 region is CASSPRGVRYEQYF. The CDR3 DNA follows: TGTGCCAGCAGCCCCAGGGGCGTGCGCTACGAGCAGTACTTC.

The chain carries TRBV4-1 and TRBJ1-4, with D possibly matching TRBD1 (6 bases). V was trimmed by 5 bases and J by 7 bases, leaving 17 bases between them. The germline CDR1 and CDR2 sequences are MGHRA and YSYEKL. The length of the CDR3 is 15 residues. Written as DNA, the CDR3 is TGCGCCAGCAGCGGGGCAGGGGCAAAGGGTGAAAAACTGTTTTTT. This codes for CASSGAGAKGEKLFF.

V usage is TRBV27 and J usage is TRBJ2-3, with D possibly TRBD2 on 5 matching bases. The CDR3 runs 15 residues. The germline V and J ends were trimmed by 0 bases and 0 bases, with 7 bases remaining between them. Germline CDR1 and CDR2: MNHEY and SMNVEV (reference sequence). The CDR3 coding sequence is TGTGCCAGCAGTTTATCGAGGGCCAGCACAGATACGCAGTATTTT. As protein: CASSLSRASTDTQYF.

The chain joins TRBV7-8 to TRBJ2-7; 10 positions agree with TRBD2. The CDR3 is 16 residues long. V was clipped by 5 bases and J by 1 base; unmatched bases: 8. The germline V gene has CDR1 SGHVS and CDR2 FQNEAQ. The CDR3, as DNA: TGTGCCAGCAGCCCCCTAGCGGGAGTTTGGTCCTACGAGCAGTACTTC. Amino acids: CASSPLAGVWSYEQYF.

The chain joins TRBV19 to TRBJ2-1; 7 nucleotides match TRBD1. V gave up 1 base and J gave up 7 bases; unmatched junction bases: 7. The CDR3 consists of 15 residues. Germline CDR1 reads LNHDA; CDR2 reads SQIVND (reference sequence). CDR3 bases: TGTGCCAGTAGTATAGGTAGGGGGCCGGGTAATGAGCAGTTCTTC. Residues: CASSIGRGPGNEQFF.

V usage is TRBV2 and J usage is TRBJ2-5; 9 bases align to TRBD1. Germline CDR1 SNHLY, CDR2 FYNNEI. The CDR3 sequence is 15 residues long. The V gene end was trimmed by 7 bases and the J gene end by 5 bases; junction bases not matched to a gene: 11. The CDR3 region has the DNA TGTGCCAGCAAAGACACAGGGGGCGGAGGGGAGACCCAGTACTTC. It codes for CASKDTGGGGETQYF. The entire variable domain, with the rest obtained from reference TRBV2 and TRBJ2-5, is as follows: EPEVTQTPSHQVTQMGQEVILRCVPISNHLYFYWYRQILGQKVEFLVSFYNNEISEKSEIFDDQFSVERPDGSNFTLKIRSTKLEDSAMYFCASKDTGGGGETQYFGPGTRLLVL.

The chain is built from TRBV5-1 and TRBJ2-7; D tentatively fits TRBD1 or TRBD2 (6 bases each). The CDR3 is 16 amino acids. The ends were cut back, 4 bases at V and 3 bases at J, with 20 bases in the middle. Germline V gene sequence: CDR1 SGHRS, CDR2 YFSETQ. CDR3 nucleotide sequence: TGCGCCAGCAGCCACCCCAGTAGGGGGGATCTCTACGAGCAGTACTTC. Translation: CASSHPSRGDLYEQYF. The whole variable domain, filled in from reference TRBV5-1 and TRBJ2-7, reads KAGVTQTPRYLIKTRGQQVTLSCSPISGHRSVSWYQQTPGQGLQFLFEYFSETQRNKGNFPGRFSGRQFSNSRSEMNVSTLELGDSALYLCASSHPSRGDLYEQYFGPGTRLTVT.

CDR3: CASSSAGTSGGPFSYEQYF. The CDR3 nucleotides read TGTGCCAGCAGCTCCGCCGGGACTAGCGGGGGGCCTTTCTCCTACGAGCAGTACTTC. The chain employs TRBV9 and TRBJ2-7, with 15 bases lining up with TRBD2. The V gene's germline CDR1 is SGDLS and CDR2 YYNGEE. J gave up 0 bases and V 4 bases, and 11 bases lay outside the gene matches. This CDR3 is built from 19 residues.

The CDR3 DNA is TGCAGCGTTGAAGAGATACAGGGCGAGCAGTACTTC. Translating gives CSVEEIQGEQYF. V is TRBV29-1 and J is TRBJ2-7; possible D gene TRBD1, 6 bases. This CDR3 has 12 residues. V lost 0 bases, J lost 6 bases, and 9 bases lay in between. Germline V gene data show CDR1 as SQVTM and CDR2 as ANQGSEA.

The chain couples TRBV19 to TRBJ2-7, with TRBD1 as a possible D gene (5 bases). V was pared by 4 bases and J by 2 bases, with 15 bases between. This CDR3 has 15 residues. The germline V gene encodes CDR1 LNHDA and CDR2 SQIVND (reference sequence). The CDR3 region has the DNA TGTGCCAGTAGTAGTGGACAAGGAATAACCTACGAGCAGTACTTC. Its protein product is CASSSGQGITYEQYF.

This chain uses TRBV14 with TRBJ2-3; no firm D call. Per germline, CDR1 SGHDN and CDR2 FVKESK. V gave up 4 bases and J gave up 3 bases, with 5 bases separating them. The CDR3 totals 12 residues. CDR3 sequence (DNA): TGTGCCAGCAGCCGAAGGACAGATACGCAGTATTTT. Translation: CASSRRTDTQYF.

The V call is TRBV29-1, the J call TRBJ2-1; D uncertain. V lost 4 bases and J 2 bases, leaving 21 bases between the germline ends. Germline CDR1 is SQVTM and CDR2 is ANQGSEA. The CDR3 has 17 residues. CDR3 coding DNA: TGCAGCGTTGCCCACCATAGGGTAAAGTTCGCCTACAATGAGCAGTTCTTC. This codes for CSVAHHRVKFAYNEQFF.

In DNA form, the CDR3 reads TGTGCCACCAGCAGAGGAGTCGGACTAGCGGGGGGTAATGAGCAGTTCTTC. Translation gives CATSRGVGLAGGNEQFF. This chain connects TRBV15 to TRBJ2-1; 14 nucleotides match TRBD2. From germline, CDR1 is LNHNV and CDR2 YYDKDF (reference sequence). This CDR3 is 17 amino acids long. Trimming cost V 1 base and J 7 bases; bases outside gene matches: 6.

The CDR3 loop reads CASSLGFEAFF. The DNA for the CDR3 is TGTGCCAGCAGCTTGGGGTTTGAAGCTTTCTTT. V is TRBV5-5 and J is TRBJ1-1, with unresolved D. Germline lookup yields CDR1 SGHKS and CDR2 YYEKEE (reference sequence). Trimming removed 0 bases from V and 7 bases from J, with 4 bases in between. The CDR3 extends over 11 amino acids.